One and the same sample provided the 32 T cell receptor beta chains below, sequenced in a study of T cells in Graves' hyperthyroidism and ophthalmopathy. Amplification targeted TCR beta CDR3 regions from RNA transcripts. A first-round RT-PCR of the TCR CDR3 used the HTBI primer set. Each CDR3 protein gets one entry after TCRdb re-called the multiplex PCR reads with MiXCR. Among around 520,000 distinct CDR3 sequences, 12% to 15% were seen once, and the ten largest hold approximately 13%. Input material: blood. These receptors were taken from a woman aged 40 to 50 with Graves' hyperthyroidism.

This clonotype was observed many times. The chain couples TRBV6-1 to TRBJ1-1, with D maybe TRBD1 (6 bases). CDR3 length: 11 amino acids. The V and J ends lost 6 bases and 6 bases respectively, with 8 bases between them. The germline gives CDR1 MNHNS, CDR2 SASEGT. CDR3 amino acids: CASRRTAEAFF. The CDR3 DNA is TGTGCCAGCAGGAGGACAGCTGAAGCTTTCTTT.

The rearrangement joins TRBV25-1 to TRBJ2-7; a weak D match, TRBD2 (6 bases). This CDR3 spans 13 amino acids. V was shortened by 4 bases and J by 5 bases, with 12 bases between the two germline ends. The V gene's germline CDR1 is MGHDK and CDR2 SYGVNS. The CDR3 sequence is CASSVLRGNEQYF. In DNA, the CDR3 is TGTGCCAGCAGTGTTCTACGGGGGAACGAGCAGTACTTC.

This clonotype occurred many times. The gene calls are TRBV6-1 and TRBJ1-1; no firm D call. CDR1 and CDR2 (germline): MNHNS, SASEGT. This CDR3 contains 15 residues. Trimming removed 9 bases at V and 0 bases at J, with 17 bases between. The CDR3 DNA reads TGTGCCAGAAAGACTGGTAATACCCTGAACACTGAAGCTTTCTTT. Its protein is CARKTGNTLNTEAFF.

This clonotype was counted a few times. This chain connects TRBV9 to TRBJ1-3, with D possibly matching TRBD1 (5 bases). This CDR3 is 17 amino acids long. Trimming cost V 0 bases and J 0 bases, with 13 bases left between them. CDR1 is SGDLS and CDR2 is YYNGEE in the germline V gene. CDR3 sequence (DNA): TGTGCCAGCAGCGTAGCTCCGGCAGGGAGCTCTGGAAACACCATATATTTT. Protein product: CASSVAPAGSSGNTIYF.

The V and J genes are TRBV7-8 and TRBJ2-3, with TRBD2 matching over 8 bases. CDR3 length: 15 residues. The junction had 6 bases not matched to a gene; V was cut back by 5 bases and J by 2 bases. Germline V CDR1 and CDR2: SGHVS, FQNEAQ. The CDR3 loop is CASSHSGTFTDTQYF. The CDR3 DNA sequence: TGTGCCAGCAGCCATAGCGGGACTTTCACAGATACGCAGTATTTT.

The chain recombines TRBV27 with TRBJ2-3; weak D call: TRBD2 (7 bases). Trimming left V 6 bases short and J 2 bases short, with 15 bases between. This CDR3 is 15 amino acids long. Germline V gives CDR1 MNHEY, CDR2 SMNVEV (reference sequence). The CDR3 DNA reads TGTGCCAGCAGGGGGGGGGCAGTTAACACAGATACGCAGTATTTT. Amino acids: CASRGGAVNTDTQYF.

Many counts were recorded for this clonotype. The V call is TRBV6-1, the J call TRBJ2-7, with TRBD2 matching 10 bases. The V segment lost 5 bases and the J segment 3 bases; nucleotides outside the gene matches: 4. The CDR3 extends over 14 amino acids. CDR1 MNHNS and CDR2 SASEGT come from the germline V gene. CDR3 sequence (DNA): TGTGCCAGCAGTACTCTAGCGGGGGTCTACGAGCAGTACTTC. Its translation: CASSTLAGVYEQYF.

This clonotype came up many times. The chain links TRBV28 to TRBJ2-7, with a weak D call TRBD1 (6 bases). The CDR3 contains 14 residues. Trimming pared 2 bases from V and 5 bases from J, leaving 13 bases between. The V gene's germline CDR1 is MDHEN and CDR2 SYDVKM. The CDR3 is CASSLTGPWNEQYF. CDR3 bases: TGTGCCAGCAGTTTAACAGGGCCCTGGAACGAGCAGTACTTC. The full variable domain, in which reference TRBV28 and TRBJ2-7 provide the parts outside the CDR3, is DVKVTQSSRYLVKRTGEKVFLECVQDMDHENMFWYRQDPGLGLRLIYFSYDVKMKEKGDIPEGYSVSREKKERFSLILESASTNQTSMYLCASSLTGPWNEQYFGPGTRLTVT.

This clonotype was observed many times. The gene calls are TRBV5-1 and TRBJ2-3, with D possibly TRBD2 on 6 matching bases. The ends were cut back, 2 bases at V and 3 bases at J, with 13 bases in the middle. Germline loops: CDR1 SGHRS, CDR2 YFSETQ. This CDR3 spans 15 amino acids. Written as DNA, the CDR3 is TGCGCCAGCAGCTTTGGAGGGAGTAAGACAGATACGCAGTATTTT. Protein sequence: CASSFGGSKTDTQYF.

This clonotype was seen more than once but under ten times. The rearrangement joins TRBV4-2 to TRBJ2-7; no firm D call. Trimming pared 0 bases from V and 9 bases from J, leaving 12 bases between. CDR1 LGHNA and CDR2 YNFKEQ come from the germline V gene. CDR3 length: 13 amino acids. The CDR3 DNA reads as TGTGCCAGCAGCCAAGATCACCGCGAGTTGCAGTACTTC. This codes for CASSQDHRELQYF.

With regard to this clonotype: Being one base from a much bigger clone, this may be a read error. J is TRBJ2-4 and V is TRBV7-2; D gene unclear. CDR3 size: 16 residues. The V end was cut by 8 bases, the J end by 0 bases, with 17 bases between. Germline V lookup: CDR1 SGHTA, CDR2 FQGNSA. CDR3 DNA sequence: TGTGCCAGCGGCGCCCTACTAACGATAGCCAAAAACATTCAGTACTTC. Its translation is CASGALLTIAKNIQYF.

CDR3 residues: CASSRLSSGIQETQYF. The CDR3 DNA is TGTGCCAGCAGCCGCCTGTCTAGCGGCATCCAAGAGACCCAGTACTTC. The genes are TRBV3-1 and TRBJ2-5, with 7 positions matching TRBD2. The ends lost 4 bases at V and 1 base at J; junction bases unmatched: 9. This CDR3 has 16 residues. Germline V CDR1 and CDR2: LGHDT, YNNKEL (reference sequence).

A few counts support this clonotype. This chain connects TRBV28 to TRBJ2-5, with 8 positions matching TRBD1. Germline V gives CDR1 MDHEN, CDR2 SYDVKM. There are 15 residues in the CDR3. Unmatched junction bases numbered 11, after V lost 7 bases and J lost 4 bases. The CDR3 protein is CASNPPGDRLETQYF. CDR3 DNA sequence: TGTGCCAGCAATCCGCCCGGGGACAGGTTAGAGACCCAGTACTTC.

This clonotype was recorded many times. The rearrangement links TRBV7-3 to TRBJ2-3; D uncertain. V lost 4 bases to trimming and J lost 2 bases, with 10 bases between them. This CDR3 contains 14 residues. Germline assignment: CDR1 SGHTA and CDR2 FQGTGA. The CDR3 DNA reads as TGTGCCAGCAGCTCCCAACCCTTCACAGATACGCAGTATTTT. It yields the protein CASSSQPFTDTQYF.

There are a few counts of this clonotype. V gene TRBV12-3 or TRBV12-4 combines with J gene TRBJ1-5; D not certain. CDR3 size: 13 residues. V was clipped by 6 bases and J by 4 bases, with 10 bases between them. Here the CDR3 DNA reads TGTGCCAGCAGCCCGGACCCAAATCAGCCCCAGCATTTT. Protein product: CASSPDPNQPQHF.

This clonotype showed up many times. The rearrangement uses TRBV5-8 and TRBJ1-1; weak D call: TRBD1 (5 bases). Trimming pared 5 bases from V and 5 bases from J, leaving 19 bases between. CDR1 and CDR2 (germline): SGHTS, YDEGEE. The CDR3 loop spans 15 amino acids. CDR3 loop: CASRTTGGGRTEAFF. The CDR3 DNA sequence: TGTGCCAGCAGGACCACGGGGGGAGGGCGGACTGAAGCTTTCTTT.

This clonotype was counted between two and nine times. CDR3: CATSDPLRGSDTQYF. The DNA for the CDR3 is TGTGCCACCAGTGATCCACTTAGGGGTTCAGATACGCAGTATTTT. This chain connects TRBV24-1 to TRBJ2-3, with D possibly matching TRBD1 (5 bases). Per the germline V gene, CDR1 is KGHDR and CDR2 is SFDVKD. This CDR3 comprises 15 residues. The ends were cut back, 3 bases at V and 4 bases at J, with 13 bases in the middle.

This clonotype came up many times. The chain combines TRBV12-3 or TRBV12-4 with TRBJ1-1, with a weak D call TRBD1 (5 bases). V was trimmed by 7 bases and J by 5 bases, leaving 14 bases between them. There are 13 residues in the CDR3. In DNA form, the CDR3 reads TGTGCCAGCACCCTTCTCAGGGAGACTGAAGCTTTCTTT. This gives the protein CASTLLRETEAFF.

The table lists this clonotype with a few counts. The junction shows a germline mismatch at one end, possibly a read error. The rearrangement uses TRBV7-7 and TRBJ1-1; D gene uncertain. Germline V CDR1 and CDR2: SSHAT, FNYEAQ (reference sequence). The CDR3 totals 13 residues. This chain's CDR3 is CASSFNKNTEAFF. For the CDR3, the DNA is TGTGCTAGCAGCTTCAACAAGAACACTGAAGCTTTCTTT. The whole variable domain, filled in from reference TRBV7-7 and TRBJ1-1, reads GAGVSQSPRYKVTKRGQDVTLRCDPISSHATLYWYQQALGQGPEFLTYFNYEAQPDKSGLPSDRFSAERPEGSISTLTIQRTEQRDSAMYRCASSFNKNTEAFFGQGTRLTVV.

This clonotype came up a few times. The rearrangement joins TRBV25-1 to TRBJ2-3; 9 bases fit TRBD2. The length of the CDR3 is 16 residues. Germline V gene data show CDR1 as MGHDK and CDR2 as SYGVNS. V gave up 2 bases and J gave up 0 bases; unmatched junction bases: 3. The CDR3 spells CASSEARGGSTDTQYF. The CDR3 region has the DNA TGTGCCAGCAGTGAAGCGCGGGGGGGCAGCACAGATACGCAGTATTTT. The entire variable domain, with the rest obtained from reference TRBV25-1 and TRBJ2-3, is as follows: EADIYQTPRYLVIGTGKKITLECSQTMGHDKMYWYQQDPGMELHLIHYSYGVNSTEKGDLSSESTVSRIRTEHFPLTLESARPSHTSQYLCASSEARGGSTDTQYFGPGTRLTVL.

Concerning this clonotype: Possible read error: a much larger clone is one base away. This rearrangement joins TRBV18 to TRBJ1-3; weak D call: TRBD1 (6 bases). This CDR3 comprises 18 residues. Germline CDR1 reads KGHSH; CDR2 reads LQKENI. The V and J ends lost 3 bases and 0 bases respectively, with 18 bases between them. CDR3 loop: CASSPTLRGTSSGNTIYF. The DNA for the CDR3 is TGTGCCAGCTCACCTACACTACGGGGGACAAGCTCTGGAAACACCATATATTTT.

The rearrangement links TRBV20-1 to TRBJ2-7; TRBD1 matches at 8 bases. The V gene end was trimmed by 6 bases and the J gene end by 5 bases; junction bases not matched to a gene: 12. CDR1 and CDR2 from the germline V gene are DFQATT and SNEGSKA (reference sequence). The CDR3 runs 14 residues. The CDR3 spells CSAGRPQGVDEQYF. CDR3 nucleotide sequence: TGCAGTGCAGGGCGCCCACAGGGGGTAGACGAGCAGTACTTC.

The table lists this clonotype with a few counts. The gene calls are TRBV19 and TRBJ2-3, with D maybe TRBD2 (6 bases). The ends were cut back, 4 bases at V and 4 bases at J, with 21 bases in the middle. This CDR3 region has 17 residues. The germline V gene has CDR1 LNHDA and CDR2 SQIVND (reference sequence). The CDR3 protein is CASSNRNLAQKADTQYF. CDR3 DNA sequence: TGTGCCAGTAGTAACAGGAACCTAGCGCAGAAGGCAGATACGCAGTATTTT. The complete variable domain, with remaining parts taken from reference TRBV19 and TRBJ2-3, reads DGGITQSPKYLFRKEGQNVTLSCEQNLNHDAMYWYRQDPGQGLRLIYYSQIVNDFQKGDIAEGYSVSREKKESFPLTVTSAQKNPTAFYLCASSNRNLAQKADTQYFGPGTRLTVL.

This clonotype came up many times. The chain combines TRBV2 with TRBJ1-2; D not resolved. Germline CDR1 SNHLY, CDR2 FYNNEI. V lost 1 base and J 5 bases, leaving 5 bases between the germline ends. CDR3 length: 12 residues. CDR3 amino acids: CASSEDGYGYTF. The CDR3 DNA follows: TGTGCCAGCAGTGAAGATGGGTATGGCTACACCTTC. Looking up the rest from reference TRBV2 and TRBJ1-2 gives the full variable domain: EPEVTQTPSHQVTQMGQEVILRCVPISNHLYFYWYRQILGQKVEFLVSFYNNEISEKSEIFDDQFSVERPDGSNFTLKIRSTKLEDSAMYFCASSEDGYGYTFGSGTRLTVV.

This clonotype was detected ten times or more. The chain has TRBV28 and TRBJ1-1, with D uncertain. The CDR3 has 15 amino acids. Trimming cost V 1 base and J 0 bases, with 9 bases left between them. Germline V gene sequence: CDR1 MDHEN, CDR2 SYDVKM. CDR3 residues: CASSLSRTMNTEAFF. The CDR3 DNA follows: TGTGCCAGCAGTTTATCGCGGACTATGAACACTGAAGCTTTCTTT.

At least ten counts were recorded for this clonotype. V usage is TRBV7-2 and J usage is TRBJ2-7, with TRBD1 matching over 10 bases. The CDR3 contains 17 residues. CDR1 SGHTA and CDR2 FQGNSA come from the germline V gene. After removal of 0 bases from V and 2 bases from J, the junction contained 7 bases not matched to a gene. In DNA form, the CDR3 reads TGTGCCAGCAGCTTAGCGGGACAGGGGTCCTACCCCTACGAGCAGTACTTC. Its protein is CASSLAGQGSYPYEQYF.

This clonotype was observed at least ten times. The rearrangement uses TRBV30 and TRBJ1-2, with TRBD1 identical over 9 bases. Germline loops: CDR1 GTSNPN, CDR2 SVGIG (reference sequence). The trim removed 4 bases at V and 7 bases at J, leaving 7 bases unmatched. The CDR3 is 13 amino acids. For the CDR3, the DNA is TGTGCCTGGACCGGGACAGGGTACCGTGGCTACACCTTC. This codes for CAWTGTGYRGYTF. Full variable domain (remainder filled in from reference TRBV30 and TRBJ1-2): SQTIHQWPATLVQPVGSPLSLECTVEGTSNPNLYWYRQAAGRGLQLLFYSVGIGQISSEVPQNLSASRPQDRQFILSSKKLLLSDSGFYLCAWTGTGYRGYTFGSGTRLTVV.

This rearrangement joins TRBV5-1 to TRBJ2-5, with TRBD1 matching over 7 bases. Per the germline V gene, CDR1 is SGHRS and CDR2 is YFSETQ. The length of the CDR3 is 18 residues. The V gene end was trimmed by 0 bases and the J gene end by 0 bases; junction bases not matched to a gene: 11. In DNA, the CDR3 is TGCGCCAGCAGCTTGGGAGTGGGACAGAAAACAAACCAAGAGACCCAGTACTTC. Its translation is CASSLGVGQKTNQETQYF.

This clonotype came up many times. The chain uses TRBV28 and TRBJ2-3; TRBD2 is a possible D gene (6 bases). V was trimmed by 6 bases and J by 0 bases, leaving 22 bases between them. This CDR3 has 18 residues. Germline lookup yields CDR1 MDHEN and CDR2 SYDVKM. In nucleotides, the CDR3 is TGTGCCAGCAGCCCGAGATTTAAGGCGGGACCTAGCACAGATACGCAGTATTTT. Translation gives CASSPRFKAGPSTDTQYF.

This clonotype appeared many times. V is TRBV19 and J is TRBJ1-5, with 7 nucleotides matching TRBD1. The ends lost 6 bases at V and 5 bases at J; junction bases unmatched: 4. This CDR3 is 13 amino acids long. Germline values: CDR1 LNHDA, CDR2 SQIVND (reference sequence). In nucleotides, the CDR3 is TGTGCCAGTAGGGACAGGTTACATCAGCCCCAGCATTTT. Its protein is CASRDRLHQPQHF.

This clonotype was seen many times. The chain uses TRBV5-1 and TRBJ2-3; TRBD2 agrees at 12 bases. Germline-derived CDR1 and CDR2 are SGHRS and YFSETQ. V lost 0 bases, J lost 4 bases, and 6 bases stayed unmatched. The CDR3 is made up of 17 amino acids. CDR3 loop: CASSLALAGGPPDTQYF. Written as DNA, the CDR3 is TGCGCCAGCAGCTTGGCCCTAGCGGGAGGGCCCCCAGATACGCAGTATTTT.

The chain uses TRBV12-3 or TRBV12-4 and TRBJ1-2; D remains unclear. The CDR3 sequence is 13 residues long. V lost 7 bases and J lost 7, with 16 bases in between. This CDR3 reads CASTKAGLGGYTF. The CDR3 nucleotides are TGTGCCAGCACCAAGGCGGGGTTAGGTGGCTACACCTTC.